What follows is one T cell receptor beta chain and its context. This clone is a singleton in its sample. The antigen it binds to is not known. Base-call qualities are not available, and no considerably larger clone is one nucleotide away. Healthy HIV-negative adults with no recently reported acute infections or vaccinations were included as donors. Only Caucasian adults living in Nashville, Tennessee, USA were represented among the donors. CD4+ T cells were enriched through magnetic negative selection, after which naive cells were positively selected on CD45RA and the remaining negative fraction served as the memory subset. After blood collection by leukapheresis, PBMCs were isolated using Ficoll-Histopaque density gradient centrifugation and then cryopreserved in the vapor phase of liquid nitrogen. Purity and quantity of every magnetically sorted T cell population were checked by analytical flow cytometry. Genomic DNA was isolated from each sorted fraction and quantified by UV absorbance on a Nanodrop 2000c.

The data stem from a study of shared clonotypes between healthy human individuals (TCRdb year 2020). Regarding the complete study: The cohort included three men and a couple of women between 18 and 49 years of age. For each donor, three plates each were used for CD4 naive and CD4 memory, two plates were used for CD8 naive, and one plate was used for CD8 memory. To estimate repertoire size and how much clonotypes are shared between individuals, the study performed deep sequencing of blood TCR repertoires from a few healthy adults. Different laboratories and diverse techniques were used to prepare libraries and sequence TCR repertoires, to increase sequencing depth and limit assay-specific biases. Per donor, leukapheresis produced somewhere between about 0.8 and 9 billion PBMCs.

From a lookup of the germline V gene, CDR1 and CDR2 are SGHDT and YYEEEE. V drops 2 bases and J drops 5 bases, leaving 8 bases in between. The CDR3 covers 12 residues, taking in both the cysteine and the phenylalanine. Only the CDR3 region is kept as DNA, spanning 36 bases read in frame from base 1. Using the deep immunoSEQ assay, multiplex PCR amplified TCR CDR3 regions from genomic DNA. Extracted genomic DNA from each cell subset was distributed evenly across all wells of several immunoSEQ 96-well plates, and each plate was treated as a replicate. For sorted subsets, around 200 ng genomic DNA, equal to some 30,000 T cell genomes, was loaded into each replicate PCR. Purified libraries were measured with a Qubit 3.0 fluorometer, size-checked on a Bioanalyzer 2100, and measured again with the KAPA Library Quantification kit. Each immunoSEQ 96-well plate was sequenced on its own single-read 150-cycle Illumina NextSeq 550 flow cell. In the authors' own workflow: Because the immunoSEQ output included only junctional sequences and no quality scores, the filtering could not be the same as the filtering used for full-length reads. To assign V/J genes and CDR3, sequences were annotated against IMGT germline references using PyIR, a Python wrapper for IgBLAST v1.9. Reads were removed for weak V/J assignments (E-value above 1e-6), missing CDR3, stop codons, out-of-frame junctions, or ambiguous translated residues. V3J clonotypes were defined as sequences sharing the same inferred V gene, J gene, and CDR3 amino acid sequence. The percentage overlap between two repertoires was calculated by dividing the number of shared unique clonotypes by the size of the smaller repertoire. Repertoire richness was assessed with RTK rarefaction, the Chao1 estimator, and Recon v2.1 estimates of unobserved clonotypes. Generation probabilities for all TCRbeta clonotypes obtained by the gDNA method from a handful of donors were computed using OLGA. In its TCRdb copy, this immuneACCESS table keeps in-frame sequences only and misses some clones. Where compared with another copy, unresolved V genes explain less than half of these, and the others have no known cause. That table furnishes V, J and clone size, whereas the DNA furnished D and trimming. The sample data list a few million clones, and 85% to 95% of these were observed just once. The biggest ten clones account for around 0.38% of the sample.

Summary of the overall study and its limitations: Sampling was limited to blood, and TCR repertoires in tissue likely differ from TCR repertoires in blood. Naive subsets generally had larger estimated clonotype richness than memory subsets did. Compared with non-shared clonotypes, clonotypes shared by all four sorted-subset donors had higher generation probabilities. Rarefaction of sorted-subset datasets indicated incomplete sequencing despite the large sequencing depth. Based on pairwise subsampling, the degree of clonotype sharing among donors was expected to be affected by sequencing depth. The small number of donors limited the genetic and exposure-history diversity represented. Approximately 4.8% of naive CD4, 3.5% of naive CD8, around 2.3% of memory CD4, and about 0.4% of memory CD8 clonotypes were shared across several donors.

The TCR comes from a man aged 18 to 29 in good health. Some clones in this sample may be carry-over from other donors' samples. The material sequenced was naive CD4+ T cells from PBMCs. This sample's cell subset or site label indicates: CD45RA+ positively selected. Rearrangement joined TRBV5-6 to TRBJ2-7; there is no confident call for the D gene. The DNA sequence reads TGTGCCAGCAGCTTTCCTTTGAACGAGCAGTACTTC. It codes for CASSFPLNEQYF.